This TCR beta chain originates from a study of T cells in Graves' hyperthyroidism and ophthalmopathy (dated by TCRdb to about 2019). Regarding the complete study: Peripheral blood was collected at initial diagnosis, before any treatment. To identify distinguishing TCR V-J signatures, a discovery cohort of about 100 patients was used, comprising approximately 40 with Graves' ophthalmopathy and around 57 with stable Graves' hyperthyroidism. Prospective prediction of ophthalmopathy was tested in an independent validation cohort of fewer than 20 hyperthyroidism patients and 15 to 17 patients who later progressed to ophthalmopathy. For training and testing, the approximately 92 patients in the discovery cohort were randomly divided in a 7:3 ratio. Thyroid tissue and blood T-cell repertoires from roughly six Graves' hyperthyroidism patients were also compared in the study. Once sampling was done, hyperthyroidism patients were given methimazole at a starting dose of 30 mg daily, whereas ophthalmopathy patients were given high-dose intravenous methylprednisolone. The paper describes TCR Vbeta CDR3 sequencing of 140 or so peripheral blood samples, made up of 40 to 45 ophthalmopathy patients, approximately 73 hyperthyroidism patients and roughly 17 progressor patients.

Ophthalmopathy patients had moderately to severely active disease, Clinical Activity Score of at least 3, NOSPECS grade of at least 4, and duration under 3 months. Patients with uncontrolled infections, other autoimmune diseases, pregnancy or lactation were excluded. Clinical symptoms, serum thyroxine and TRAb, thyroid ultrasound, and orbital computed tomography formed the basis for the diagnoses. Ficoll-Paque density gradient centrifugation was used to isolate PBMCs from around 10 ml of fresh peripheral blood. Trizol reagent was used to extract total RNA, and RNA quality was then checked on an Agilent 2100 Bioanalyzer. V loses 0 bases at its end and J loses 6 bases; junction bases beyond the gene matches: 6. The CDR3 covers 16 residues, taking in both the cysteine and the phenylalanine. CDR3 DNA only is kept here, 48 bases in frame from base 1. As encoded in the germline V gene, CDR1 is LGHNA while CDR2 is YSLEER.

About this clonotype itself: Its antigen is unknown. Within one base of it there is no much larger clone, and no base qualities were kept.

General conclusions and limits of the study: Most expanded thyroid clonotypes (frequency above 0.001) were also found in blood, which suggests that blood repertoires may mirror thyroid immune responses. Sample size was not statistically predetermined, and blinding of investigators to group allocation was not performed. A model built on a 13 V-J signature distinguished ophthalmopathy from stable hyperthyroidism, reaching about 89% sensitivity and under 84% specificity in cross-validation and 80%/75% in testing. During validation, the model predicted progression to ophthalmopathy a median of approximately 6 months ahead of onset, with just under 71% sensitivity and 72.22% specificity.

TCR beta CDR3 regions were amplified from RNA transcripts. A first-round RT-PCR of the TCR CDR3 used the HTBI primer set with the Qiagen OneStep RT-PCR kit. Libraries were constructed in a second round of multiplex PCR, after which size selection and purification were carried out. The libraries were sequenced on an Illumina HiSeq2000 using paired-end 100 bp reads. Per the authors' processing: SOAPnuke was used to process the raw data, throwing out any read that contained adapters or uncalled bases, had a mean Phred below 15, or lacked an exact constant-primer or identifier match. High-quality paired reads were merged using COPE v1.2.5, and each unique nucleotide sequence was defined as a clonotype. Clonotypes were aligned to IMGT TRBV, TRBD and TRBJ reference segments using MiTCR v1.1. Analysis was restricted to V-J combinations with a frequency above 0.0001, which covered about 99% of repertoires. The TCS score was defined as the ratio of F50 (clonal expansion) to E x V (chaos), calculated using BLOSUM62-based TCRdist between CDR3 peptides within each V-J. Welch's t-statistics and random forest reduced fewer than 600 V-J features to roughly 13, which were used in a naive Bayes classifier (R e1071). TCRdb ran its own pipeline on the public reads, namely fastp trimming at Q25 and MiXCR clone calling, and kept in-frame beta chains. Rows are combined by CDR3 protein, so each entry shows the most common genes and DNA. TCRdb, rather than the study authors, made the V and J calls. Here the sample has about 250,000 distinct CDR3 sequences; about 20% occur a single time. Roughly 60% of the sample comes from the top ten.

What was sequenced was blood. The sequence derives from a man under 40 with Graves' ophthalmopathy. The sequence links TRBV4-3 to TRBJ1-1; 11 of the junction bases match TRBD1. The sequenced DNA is TGCGCCAGCAGCCAAGACCCCGGGACAGGGGGGGCTGAAGCTTTCTTT. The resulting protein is CASSQDPGTGGAEAFF.